This is a list of T cell receptor beta chains from one sample in a study of cytomegalovirus exposure and HLA in healthy donors. Produced via immunoSEQ multiplex PCR; TCRdb's table is partial and in-frame only. The profile shows fewer than 110,000 clones, around 66% of them singletons. Sample: PBMCs. The receptors derive from a woman in her fifties or sixties in good health and CMV-seronegative. Both conserved end residues are part of each CDR3. D genes are given only for firm matches. Clone size is stated in some rows and not others, as once, few, many or a class when expanded.

v_gene	abundance	j_gene	d_gene	CDR3aa	CDR3nt
TRBV7-8	-	TRBJ2-7	TRBD2	CASSLWGGFGTSSHEQYF	TGTGCCAGCAGCTTGTGGGGGGGTTTCGGGACTAGCTCCCACGAGCAGTACTTC
TRBV5-6	-	TRBJ1-6	-	CASSLSTRTESSYNSPLHF	TGTGCCAGCAGCTTATCGACGAGGACAGAGAGCTCCTATAATTCACCCCTCCACTTT
TRBV4-1	once	TRBJ2-1	TRBD2	CASSMGGGRRGQQFF	TGCGCCAGCTCCATGGGGGGGGGACGCCGTGGGCAGCAGTTCTTC
TRBV6-7	-	TRBJ1-2	TRBD1	CARGGQGRLNGYTF	TGTGCCAGGGGGGGACAGGGCCGTCTCAATGGCTACACCTTC
TRBV7-2	-	TRBJ2-1	-	CASSPVLANSYNEQFF	TGTGCCAGCAGCCCCGTCCTAGCGAACTCCTACAATGAGCAGTTCTTC
TRBV5-1	once	TRBJ2-6	-	CASSLVGGSGANVLTF	TGCGCCAGCAGCTTGGTCGGGGGCTCTGGGGCCAACGTCCTGACTTTC
TRBV7-8	-	TRBJ2-3	TRBD2	CASSGGLAGGSTDTQYF	TGTGCCAGCAGCGGGGGACTAGCGGGGGGGAGCACAGATACGCAGTATTTT
TRBV19	-	TRBJ2-7	TRBD1	CASRDGTANYEQYF	TGTGCCAGTAGGGACGGGACAGCCAACTACGAGCAGTACTTC
TRBV6-6	-	TRBJ1-6	-	CASRTAGLNNSPLHF	TGTGCCAGCAGAACAGCGGGACTCAATAATTCACCCCTCCACTTT
TRBV5-1	few	TRBJ2-3	TRBD1	CASSVTGTGRTDTQYF	TGCGCCAGCAGCGTCACCGGGACAGGGCGCACAGATACGCAGTATTTT
TRBV9	-	TRBJ1-2	-	CASTLGGENYGCTF	TGTGCCAGCACCTTGGGAGGGGAGAACTATGGCTGCACCTTC
TRBV5-5	-	TRBJ1-1	-	CASSLVSQGGTEAFF	TGTGCCAGCAGCTTGGTATCCCAGGGTGGCACTGAAGCTTTCTTT
TRBV7-6	-	TRBJ2-7	TRBD1	CASSPRQGSYEQYF	TGTGCCAGCAGCCCCCGACAGGGTTCCTACGAGCAGTACTTC
TRBV5-1	-	TRBJ2-3	-	CASYRAGDTQYF	TGCGCCAGTTACAGGGCAGGAGATACGCAGTATTTT
TRBV19	-	TRBJ1-5	-	CASSSGDYSNQPQHF	TGTGCCAGTAGTTCGGGGGATTATAGCAATCAGCCCCAGCATTTT
TRBV27	-	TRBJ2-7	TRBD1	CASGGTGVRYF	TGTGCCAGCGGGGGGACAGGGGTTCGGTACTTC
TRBV11-2	-	TRBJ2-1	-	CASSSLLNYPDNEQFF	TGTGCCAGCAGCTCACTTTTGAATTACCCCGACAATGAGCAGTTCTTC
TRBV5-4	-	TRBJ1-4	TRBD1	CASSSRTGPEKLFF	TGTGCCAGCAGCTCAAGGACAGGACCGGAAAAACTGTTTTTT
TRBV5-6	-	TRBJ1-2	TRBD1	CASSSQQGVLSYTF	TGTGCCAGCAGCTCACAACAGGGGGTTCTGAGCTACACCTTC
TRBV5-4	-	TRBJ1-2	TRBD1	CASSLQGANGYTF	TGTGCCAGCAGCTTGCAGGGGGCGAATGGCTACACCTTC
TRBV7-7	-	TRBJ2-1	-	CASSIDLHNEQFF	TGTGCCAGCAGCATCGACTTGCACAATGAGCAGTTCTTC
TRBV11-2	-	TRBJ2-1	TRBD1	CASSARQGIRNEQFF	TGTGCCAGCAGCGCCAGACAGGGGATCAGGAATGAGCAGTTCTTC
TRBV4-2	-	TRBJ2-3	-	CASSPRNRSTDTQYF	TGTGCCAGCAGCCCGAGAAACCGGTCCACAGATACGCAGTATTTT
TRBV30	-	TRBJ2-6	TRBD1	CAWSAGTGVRLGRANVLTF	TGTGCCTGGAGCGCGGGGACAGGGGTTCGGCTAGGGAGGGCCAACGTCCTGACTTTC
TRBV6-1	-	TRBJ2-1	-	CASSEDYHNEQFF	TGTGCCAGCAGTGAAGACTACCACAATGAGCAGTTCTTC
TRBV11-3	few	TRBJ2-3	-	CASSSQDTQYF	TGTGCCAGCAGCTCGCAGGATACGCAGTATTTT
TRBV5-1	once	TRBJ2-5	-	CASSEGGAVSETQYF	TGCGCCAGCAGCGAGGGGGGGGCCGTTTCTGAGACCCAGTACTTC
TRBV15	-	TRBJ2-4	-	CATSGLGGRDIQYF	TGTGCCACCAGTGGACTAGGGGGGAGGGACATTCAGTACTTC
TRBV19	-	TRBJ1-3	-	CASSILQRSGNTIYF	TGTGCCAGTAGTATTCTTCAGCGCTCTGGAAACACCATATATTTT
TRBV6-6	-	TRBJ2-5	-	CASRLLQGGGTQYF	TGTGCCAGCAGACTCCTACAGGGCGGCGGGACCCAGTACTTC
TRBV30	once	TRBJ1-5	TRBD1	CAWSGQGNQPQHF	TGTGCCTGGAGTGGACAGGGAAATCAGCCCCAGCATTTT
TRBV2	-	TRBJ2-7	-	CASSATRFYEQYF	TGTGCCAGCAGCGCTACCAGGTTTTACGAGCAGTACTTC
TRBV5-1	-	TRBJ1-2	-	CASSQYGRDYGYTF	TGCGCCAGCAGCCAGTATGGTCGGGACTATGGTTACACCTTC
TRBV29-1	-	TRBJ2-3	-	CSLGQSTDTQYF	TGCAGTCTCGGACAGAGCACAGATACGCAGTATTTT
TRBV2	-	TRBJ2-6	-	CASNRISGANVLTF	TGTGCCAGCAACAGGATCTCTGGGGCCAACGTCCTGACTTTC
TRBV4-3	-	TRBJ2-1	TRBD2	CASSQDVVRAGGQRNEQFF	TGCGCCAGCAGCCAAGACGTGGTTCGGGCGGGAGGGCAACGGAATGAGCAGTTCTTC